Reported below is one T cell receptor (beta chain). In germline, CDR1 is ENHRY, CDR2 SYGVKD. Trimming took off 5 bases at V and 3 bases at J, with 7 bases between the two ends. CDR3 length equals 12 residues. As processed by the authors: Reference gene primer amplification gave nucleated cell count estimates. Sequencing was performed with immunoSEQ multiplex PCR; in TCRdb, only in-frame clones are kept and a portion is missing. V and J calls plus clone size are reproduced from that table; the DNA served to infer D and trimming. The sample consists of 150,000 to 200,000 clones, 88% of them appearing once. This sample stems from a study of blood T cell repertoires in COVID-19. Study details: Samples came from the United States, Italy and Spain, spanning acute and convalescent COVID-19. In each case, the material was cDNA or gDNA derived from T cells, B-cell-depleted T cells, or PBMCs.

The sequenced sample consisted of peripheral blood. The clonotype comes from a human donor in a cohort sampled during active COVID-19. V and J are TRBV10-3 and TRBJ1-2; D gene ambiguous. The CDR3 coding sequence is TGTGCCATCAGTCCGGGTGACTATGGCTACACCTTC. It codes for CAISPGDYGYTF.